This T cell receptor (beta chain) was captured by sequencing in a study of shared clonotypes between healthy human individuals. CDR3 size: 16 residues. CDR1 MGHRA and CDR2 YSYEKL come from the germline V gene. Trimming removed 0 bases at V and 5 bases at J, with 16 bases between. Some clones are missing from TCRdb's copy, which holds only in-frame ones; the method was immunoSEQ multiplex PCR. The data show about 1.9 million clones, over 85% seen once. CD45RO-negative CD8 cells positively selected for CCR7 made up the naive population, which excluded terminally differentiated effector memory CD45RA+ cells.

The sample comprised naive CD8+ T cells from PBMCs. The source of this sequence is a man aged 18 to 35 in good health. Some clones in this sample may be carry-over from other donors' samples. This chain uses TRBV4-1 with TRBJ2-5; tentatively, D is TRBD2 (5 bases). The CDR3 region is CASSQDPTSLPETQYF. The CDR3 region has the DNA TGCGCCAGCAGCCAAGATCCCACTAGTCTCCCGGAGACCCAGTACTTC.